A single T cell receptor beta chain is shown here with its context. Its antigen is as yet unknown. Before the COVID-19 pandemic, during about 2011-2019, CD4+ T cells were taken from unexposed donors. The cells were cultured for over eight days before CD4+ T cells were isolated. This sample was taken from a study of CD4 T cells in relation to SARS-CoV-2 and coronaviruses. Study-level background: After about nine days of antigen culture, PBMC TCR beta CDR3s were sequenced.

Here immunoSEQ multiplex PCR was the method, and the copy in TCRdb shows in-frame clones only, minus some. The repertoire holds 20,000 to 25,000 clones, 65% to 80% seen once, with approximately 15% in the top ten. The CDR3 has 16 amino acids. Trimming took 3 bases from V and 3 from J; bases not matched to a gene: 9. Germline-derived CDR1 and CDR2 are SGHRS and YFSETQ. The sequenced sample consisted of CD4+ T cells from PBMCs, cultured in vitro. The receptor comes from a human donor in good health. This chain connects TRBV5-1 to TRBJ2-3; 8 bases map to TRBD2. The CDR3 region has the DNA TGCGCCAGCAGCTGGGCCTGGAGCGGGGGTACAGATACGCAGTATTTT. Its protein is CASSWAWSGGTDTQYF.